The next 9 T cell receptor beta chains were all read from a single sample in a study of Ad26.COV2.S vaccination and SARS-CoV-2 variants. Sample treatment: roughly 20 received Ad26.COV2.S at low or high dose, single or two shots; several received placebo; per-sample allocation not given. The study sampled participants on day 63 after the first vaccine or placebo injection. Clones were read by immunoSEQ multiplex PCR, and TCRdb kept only the in-frame ones, dropping some. The table lists 400,000 to 450,000 clones, 90% of them singletons. The sample here was peripheral blood, taken in a trial of Ad26.COV2.S vaccine versus placebo. Receptors originate from a person aged 18-65 years who received the Ad26.COV2.S COVID-19 vaccine or a placebo.

V is TRBV2 and J is TRBJ2-2; D perhaps matches TRBD2 (6 bases). The CDR3 spans 15 residues. Germline lookup yields CDR1 SNHLY and CDR2 FYNNEI. Trimming left V 3 bases short and J 0 bases short, with 8 bases between. CDR3 amino acids: CASSEWGANTGELFF. CDR3 nucleotides: TGTGCCAGCAGTGAGTGGGGGGCGAACACCGGGGAGCTGTTTTTT.

This clone was detected ten times or more. V and J are TRBV28 and TRBJ2-6; 7 positions match TRBD1. The V segment lost 1 base and the J segment 2 bases; nucleotides outside the gene matches: 8. Per the germline V gene, CDR1 is MDHEN and CDR2 is SYDVKM. The CDR3 length is 18 residues. CDR3 nucleotides: TGTGCCAGCAGTTTATCTACCATCACAGGGGCTGGGGCCAACGTCCTGACTTTC. It codes for CASSLSTITGAGANVLTF.

This chain connects TRBV6-5 to TRBJ2-1, with D perhaps matching TRBD2 (5 bases). Germline loops: CDR1 MNHEY, CDR2 SVGAGI. The CDR3 has 13 residues. V was cut by 4 bases and J by 8 bases, with 12 bases left in between. CDR3 residues: CASSSPGSDEQFF. The CDR3, as DNA: TGTGCCAGCAGTTCCCCCGGTAGCGATGAGCAGTTCTTC.

V and J are TRBV15 and TRBJ1-1; 7 positions match TRBD1. The CDR3 runs to 15 residues. After removal of 2 bases from V and 3 bases from J, the junction contained 6 bases not matched to a gene. The V gene's germline CDR1 is LNHNV and CDR2 YYDKDF (reference sequence). In DNA form, the CDR3 reads TGTGCCACCAGCAGAACAGGGGTTCAGGACACTGAAGCTTTCTTT. It translates to CATSRTGVQDTEAFF.

J is TRBJ1-4 and V is TRBV20-1, with D tentatively TRBD1 (6 bases). CDR3 size: 13 residues. Germline V CDR1 and CDR2: DFQATT, SNEGSKA (reference sequence). V lost 3 bases and J 13 bases, leaving 18 bases between the germline ends. The CDR3 DNA reads as TGCAGTGCTAGTGGCGGGCCGGGGGGCGTACTGTTTTTT. Its translation is CSASGGPGGVLFF.

This chain uses TRBV27 with TRBJ1-2; 9 bases match TRBD1. V dropped 5 bases and J dropped 4; count of bases not matched to a gene: 5. CDR3 size: 14 residues. The germline V gene encodes CDR1 MNHEY and CDR2 SMNVEV (reference sequence). The CDR3 coding sequence is TGTGCCAGCAGTAGGGGACAGGGAACCTATGGCTACACCTTC. Translating it yields CASSRGQGTYGYTF.

This chain joins TRBV7-6 and TRBJ2-1; 10 bases line up with TRBD2. This CDR3 has 16 amino acids. CDR1 is SGHVS, CDR2 FNYEAQ, per germline. Trimming removed 5 bases from V and 5 bases from J; junction bases left unmatched: 9. The CDR3 sequence: CASSLSTSGDNNEQFF. In DNA, the CDR3 is TGTGCCAGCAGCCTCTCCACTAGCGGGGATAACAATGAGCAGTTCTTC.

This clone has only a few counts. The gene calls are TRBV6-8 and TRBJ2-7, with a tentative D call TRBD1 (6 bases). The length of the CDR3 is 16 residues. V was clipped by 4 bases and J by 4 bases, with 20 bases between them. Germline assignment: CDR1 MNHGY and CDR2 SAAAGT. CDR3 in DNA: TGTGCCAGCAGTTCCCGGACAGACTCCTTTCTTTACGAGCAGTACTTC. Translated: CASSSRTDSFLYEQYF.

The chain has TRBV9 and TRBJ2-3; TRBD2 aligns across 9 bases. J lost 2 bases, V lost 3 bases, and 10 bases had no gene match. This CDR3 contains 17 residues. Per the germline V gene, CDR1 is SGDLS and CDR2 is YYNGEE. CDR3 in DNA: TGTGCCAGCAGCGAACGAATAGCGGGAGTTACCACAGATACGCAGTATTTT. Translation: CASSERIAGVTTDTQYF. Variable domain in full (rest from reference TRBV9 and TRBJ2-3): DSGVTQTPKHLITATGQRVTLRCSPRSGDLSVYWYQQSLDQGLQFLIQYYNGEERAKGNILERFSAQQFPDLHSELNLSSLELGDSALYFCASSERIAGVTTDTQYFGPGTRLTVL.